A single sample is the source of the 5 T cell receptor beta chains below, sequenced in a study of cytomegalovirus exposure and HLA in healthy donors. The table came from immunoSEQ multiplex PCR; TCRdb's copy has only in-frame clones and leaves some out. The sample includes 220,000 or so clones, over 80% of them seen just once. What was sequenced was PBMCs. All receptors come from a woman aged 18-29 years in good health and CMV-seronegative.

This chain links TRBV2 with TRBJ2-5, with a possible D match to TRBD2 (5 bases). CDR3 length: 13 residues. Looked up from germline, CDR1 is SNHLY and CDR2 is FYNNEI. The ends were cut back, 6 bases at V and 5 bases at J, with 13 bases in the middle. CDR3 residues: CASSPGKGETQYF. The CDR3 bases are TGTGCCAGCAGCCCCGGGAAGGGCGAGACCCAGTACTTC.

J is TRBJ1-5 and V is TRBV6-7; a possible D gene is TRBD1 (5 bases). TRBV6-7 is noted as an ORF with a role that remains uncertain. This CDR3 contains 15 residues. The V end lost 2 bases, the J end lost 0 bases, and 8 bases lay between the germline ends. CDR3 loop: CASSYAGYSNQPQHF. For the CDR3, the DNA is TGTGCCAGCAGTTACGCAGGGTATAGCAATCAGCCCCAGCATTTT.

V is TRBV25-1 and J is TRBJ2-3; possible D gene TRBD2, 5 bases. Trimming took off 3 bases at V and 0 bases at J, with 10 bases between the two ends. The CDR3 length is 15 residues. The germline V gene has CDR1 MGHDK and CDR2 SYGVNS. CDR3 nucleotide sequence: TGTGCCAGCAGTGATAGCGCCACTAGCACAGATACGCAGTATTTT. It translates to CASSDSATSTDTQYF.

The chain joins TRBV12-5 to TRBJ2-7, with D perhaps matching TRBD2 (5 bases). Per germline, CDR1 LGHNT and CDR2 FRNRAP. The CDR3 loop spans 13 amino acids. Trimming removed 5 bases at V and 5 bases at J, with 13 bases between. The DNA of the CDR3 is TGTGCTAGTGGTCTCCCGAGAGGGAACGAGCAGTACTTC. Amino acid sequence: CASGLPRGNEQYF.

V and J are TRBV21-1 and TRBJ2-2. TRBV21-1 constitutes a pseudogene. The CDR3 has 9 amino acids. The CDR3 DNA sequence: TGTGCCAGCAGCCCCGAGCTGTTTTTT. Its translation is CASSPELFF.